These T cell receptor beta chains were read from a single sample in a study of shared clonotypes between healthy human individuals. Using immunoSEQ multiplex PCR, the repertoire was profiled, and TCRdb retains in-frame clones only, with some absent. The sample holds 2 million to 2.5 million clones; 85% to 95% are singletons and the top ten take 0.13%. The sequenced material came from naive CD4+ T cells sorted from blood. These receptors all stem from a man between 18 and 35 years old in good health. Each CDR3 is given with its conserved first and last residue. The D gene is left open where the match is weak. Where a row states a size, it is once, few, many or the class of an expanded clone; other rows omit it.

j_gene: TRBJ1-1
abundance: .
v_gene: TRBV28
d_gene: .
CDR3aa: CASSPILNTEAFF
CDR3nt: TGTGCCAGCAGCCCTATTCTGAACACTGAAGCTTTCTTT

j_gene: TRBJ1-3
abundance: .
v_gene: TRBV27
d_gene: TRBD1
CDR3aa: CASSLQGETGNTIYF
CDR3nt: TGTGCCAGCAGTTTACAGGGGGAAACTGGAAACACCATATATTTT

j_gene: TRBJ1-2
abundance: once
v_gene: TRBV30
d_gene: .
CDR3aa: CAFDMGYGYTF
CDR3nt: TGTGCCTTTGACATGGGATATGGCTACACCTTC

j_gene: TRBJ1-2
abundance: .
v_gene: TRBV5-6
d_gene: .
CDR3aa: CASSSIKLGGYTF
CDR3nt: TGTGCCAGCAGCTCGATTAAACTAGGAGGCTACACCTTC

j_gene: TRBJ2-1
abundance: .
v_gene: TRBV6-6
d_gene: TRBD2
CDR3aa: CASSYGTSGSVFEQFF
CDR3nt: TGTGCCAGCAGTTACGGGACTAGCGGGAGCGTGTTCGAGCAGTTCTTC

j_gene: TRBJ2-7
abundance: .
v_gene: TRBV5-1
d_gene: .
CDR3aa: CASSLVLRREGIYEQYF
CDR3nt: TGCGCCAGCAGCTTGGTTCTGCGGCGGGAAGGGATCTACGAGCAGTACTTC

j_gene: TRBJ2-7
abundance: .
v_gene: TRBV6-5
d_gene: TRBD1
CDR3aa: CASRPDRGLSLEQYF
CDR3nt: TGTGCCAGCAGACCGGACAGGGGGCTCTCTCTCGAGCAGTACTTC

j_gene: TRBJ2-1
abundance: .
v_gene: TRBV7-9
d_gene: .
CDR3aa: CASSPTGSENNEQFF
CDR3nt: TGTGCCAGCAGCCCGACGGGCAGCGAAAACAATGAGCAGTTCTTC

j_gene: TRBJ2-7
abundance: .
v_gene: TRBV5-1
d_gene: TRBD2
CDR3aa: CASSPTSGSYEQYF
CDR3nt: TGCGCCAGCAGCCCAACTAGCGGCTCCTACGAGCAGTACTTC

j_gene: TRBJ2-1
abundance: .
v_gene: TRBV19
d_gene: .
CDR3aa: CASSLRGLAGFSYNEQFF
CDR3nt: TGTGCCAGTAGTCTCAGGGGGCTAGCGGGATTCTCCTACAATGAGCAGTTCTTC

j_gene: TRBJ2-7
abundance: .
v_gene: TRBV10-3
d_gene: TRBD1
CDR3aa: CAISPRQGGYEQYF
CDR3nt: TGTGCCATCAGCCCTAGACAGGGCGGTTACGAGCAGTACTTC

j_gene: TRBJ1-1
abundance: .
v_gene: TRBV4-1
d_gene: .
CDR3aa: CASSQGPGAATEAFF
CDR3nt: TGCGCCAGCAGCCAAGGTCCGGGGGCGGCCACTGAAGCTTTCTTT

j_gene: TRBJ2-3
abundance: .
v_gene: TRBV7-9
d_gene: .
CDR3aa: CASSLSLTASNTQYF
CDR3nt: TGTGCCAGCAGCTTAAGTTTAACAGCCTCAAATACGCAGTATTTT

j_gene: TRBJ2-3
abundance: .
v_gene: TRBV9
d_gene: TRBD2
CDR3aa: CASSVRTSGTTDTQYF
CDR3nt: TGTGCCAGCAGCGTTCGTACTAGCGGGACCACAGATACGCAGTATTTT

j_gene: TRBJ1-1
abundance: .
v_gene: TRBV7-2
d_gene: TRBD1
CDR3aa: CASTGTGGTTEAFF
CDR3nt: TGTGCCAGCACCGGGACAGGGGGCACCACTGAAGCTTTCTTT

j_gene: TRBJ2-3
abundance: .
v_gene: TRBV27
d_gene: .
CDR3aa: CASRRTQGTDTQYF
CDR3nt: TGTGCCAGCCGTCGGACACAGGGCACAGATACGCAGTATTTT

j_gene: TRBJ2-7
abundance: .
v_gene: TRBV18
d_gene: .
CDR3aa: CASSGWGGEQYF
CDR3nt: TGTGCCAGCTCAGGTTGGGGAGGCGAGCAGTACTTC

j_gene: TRBJ2-5
abundance: .
v_gene: TRBV7-9
d_gene: TRBD2
CDR3aa: CASSSGLAIETQYF
CDR3nt: TGTGCCAGCAGCTCGGGACTAGCCATTGAGACCCAGTACTTC

j_gene: TRBJ2-7
abundance: .
v_gene: TRBV11-1
d_gene: .
CDR3aa: CASSLGRSYEQYF
CDR3nt: TGTGCCAGCAGCTTAGGACGGTCTTACGAGCAGTACTTC

j_gene: TRBJ2-1
abundance: once
v_gene: TRBV20-1
d_gene: .
CDR3aa: CSAKSDEQFF
CDR3nt: TGCAGTGCCAAATCTGATGAGCAGTTCTTC

j_gene: TRBJ2-7
abundance: .
v_gene: TRBV7-9
d_gene: .
CDR3aa: CASSLGFGVHEQYF
CDR3nt: TGTGCCAGCAGCTTAGGTTTTGGGGTACACGAGCAGTACTTC

j_gene: TRBJ2-5
abundance: .
v_gene: TRBV5-6
d_gene: TRBD1
CDR3aa: CASSLGGTGVWAETQYF
CDR3nt: TGTGCCAGCAGCTTGGGGGGAACAGGGGTGTGGGCAGAGACCCAGTACTTC

j_gene: TRBJ2-7
abundance: once
v_gene: TRBV7-2
d_gene: TRBD2
CDR3aa: CASSLVGTSGYEQYF
CDR3nt: TGTGCCAGCAGCTTAGTTGGGACTAGCGGCTACGAGCAGTACTTC

j_gene: TRBJ1-2
abundance: .
v_gene: TRBV6-1
d_gene: .
CDR3aa: CASSDRGVGYTF
CDR3nt: TGTGCCAGCTCCGATCGAGGGGTAGGCTACACCTTC

j_gene: TRBJ1-1
abundance: .
v_gene: TRBV25-1
d_gene: .
CDR3aa: CASSRSGSTEAFF
CDR3nt: TGTGCCAGCAGTAGGTCAGGGTCGACTGAAGCTTTCTTT

j_gene: TRBJ2-3
abundance: .
v_gene: TRBV7-6
d_gene: .
CDR3aa: CASSLGTDTQYF
CDR3nt: TGTGCCAGCAGCTTAGGCACAGATACGCAGTATTTT

j_gene: TRBJ2-7
abundance: .
v_gene: TRBV14
d_gene: TRBD1
CDR3aa: CASGRQGSYEQYF
CDR3nt: TGTGCCAGCGGCAGACAGGGGTCCTACGAGCAGTACTTC

j_gene: TRBJ2-7
abundance: once
v_gene: TRBV10-3
d_gene: TRBD1
CDR3aa: CAISVTGQGSYEQYF
CDR3nt: TGTGCCATCAGTGTTACGGGACAGGGCTCCTACGAGCAGTACTTC

j_gene: TRBJ1-6
abundance: .
v_gene: TRBV5-1
d_gene: .
CDR3aa: CASSLGGPQNSPLHF
CDR3nt: TGCGCCAGCAGCTTGGGAGGGCCCCAAAATTCACCCCTCCACTTT

j_gene: TRBJ1-6
abundance: .
v_gene: TRBV30
d_gene: .
CDR3aa: CAWGGDDITNSPLHF
CDR3nt: TGTGCCTGGGGGGGGGATGACATTACTAATTCACCCCTCCACTTT

j_gene: TRBJ1-4
abundance: .
v_gene: TRBV29-1
d_gene: TRBD1
CDR3aa: CSATGTAATNEKLFF
CDR3nt: TGCAGCGCTACCGGGACAGCTGCAACTAATGAAAAACTGTTTTTT

j_gene: TRBJ1-5
abundance: .
v_gene: TRBV5-1
d_gene: TRBD1
CDR3aa: CASSPGQGLENQPQHF
CDR3nt: TGCGCCAGCAGCCCCGGACAGGGGTTGGAGAATCAGCCCCAGCATTTT

j_gene: TRBJ1-5
abundance: once
v_gene: TRBV4-1
d_gene: TRBD1
CDR3aa: CASSQGQGELNQPQHF
CDR3nt: TGCGCCAGCAGCCAAGGACAGGGCGAGCTCAATCAGCCCCAGCATTTT

j_gene: TRBJ2-3
abundance: .
v_gene: TRBV7-9
d_gene: .
CDR3aa: CASSLVRYTDTQYF
CDR3nt: TGTGCCAGCAGCTTAGTCAGGTACACAGATACGCAGTATTTT

j_gene: TRBJ1-3
abundance: .
v_gene: TRBV5-1
d_gene: TRBD1
CDR3aa: CASSYSGQGYSGNTIYF
CDR3nt: TGCGCCAGCAGTTATTCGGGACAGGGCTACTCTGGAAACACCATATATTTT

j_gene: TRBJ2-1
abundance: .
v_gene: TRBV7-9
d_gene: .
CDR3aa: CASSLRGYNEQFF
CDR3nt: TGTGCCAGCAGCTTACGGGGTTACAATGAGCAGTTCTTC

j_gene: TRBJ1-2
abundance: .
v_gene: TRBV5-1
d_gene: TRBD1
CDR3aa: CASSLRQGRLPNYGYTF
CDR3nt: TGCGCCAGCAGCCTCCGACAGGGGCGTCTACCTAACTATGGCTACACCTTC

j_gene: TRBJ1-3
abundance: .
v_gene: TRBV4-1
d_gene: .
CDR3aa: CASSQLTGPSGNTIYF
CDR3nt: TGCGCCAGCAGCCAACTGACAGGACCCTCTGGAAACACCATATATTTT

j_gene: TRBJ2-2
abundance: .
v_gene: TRBV28
d_gene: .
CDR3aa: CASISSYTGELFF
CDR3nt: TGTGCCAGTATTAGTAGTTACACCGGGGAGCTGTTTTTT

j_gene: TRBJ2-5
abundance: .
v_gene: TRBV11-2
d_gene: TRBD1
CDR3aa: CASRVTGGETQYF
CDR3nt: TGTGCCAGCAGAGTTACAGGGGGGGAGACCCAGTACTTC

j_gene: TRBJ1-1
abundance: .
v_gene: TRBV25-1
d_gene: TRBD1
CDR3aa: CASSVTGVVTEAFF
CDR3nt: TGTGCCAGCAGTGTAACAGGGGTGGTCACTGAAGCTTTCTTT

j_gene: TRBJ2-7
abundance: .
v_gene: TRBV7-2
d_gene: .
CDR3aa: CASSLFRDSREQYF
CDR3nt: TGTGCCAGCAGCTTATTTCGGGATTCCCGCGAGCAGTACTTC

j_gene: TRBJ2-2
abundance: once
v_gene: TRBV5-4
d_gene: TRBD2
CDR3aa: CASSSSTSGGTGELFF
CDR3nt: TGTGCCAGCAGCTCCTCGACTAGCGGGGGCACCGGGGAGCTGTTTTTT

j_gene: TRBJ2-7
abundance: .
v_gene: TRBV27
d_gene: .
CDR3aa: CASSLPGYYDEQYF
CDR3nt: TGTGCCAGCAGTTTACCAGGGTATTACGACGAGCAGTACTTC

j_gene: TRBJ2-6
abundance: .
v_gene: TRBV11-2
d_gene: .
CDR3aa: CASSPFSGANVLTF
CDR3nt: TGTGCCAGCAGCCCTTTCTCTGGGGCCAACGTCCTGACTTTC

j_gene: TRBJ2-3
abundance: .
v_gene: TRBV11-3
d_gene: .
CDR3aa: CASSLALGRDTQYF
CDR3nt: TGTGCCAGCAGCTTAGCATTGGGGAGAGATACGCAGTATTTT

j_gene: TRBJ1-2
abundance: .
v_gene: TRBV12-5
d_gene: .
CDR3aa: CASGSWGGYTF
CDR3nt: TGTGCTAGTGGTTCGTGGGGCGGCTACACCTTC

j_gene: TRBJ1-2
abundance: .
v_gene: TRBV27
d_gene: .
CDR3aa: CASRPGGVLYGYTF
CDR3nt: TGTGCCAGCAGGCCCGGTGGGGTCCTCTATGGCTACACCTTC

j_gene: TRBJ2-3
abundance: .
v_gene: TRBV7-9
d_gene: .
CDR3aa: CASSALGGPGDTQYF
CDR3nt: TGTGCCAGCAGCGCATTAGGAGGGCCTGGAGATACGCAGTATTTT

j_gene: TRBJ2-1
abundance: .
v_gene: TRBV19
d_gene: TRBD1
CDR3aa: CASSSRTGIGLGYNEQFF
CDR3nt: TGTGCCAGTAGTTCCCGGACAGGGATTGGATTGGGGTACAATGAGCAGTTCTTC

j_gene: TRBJ1-6
abundance: .
v_gene: TRBV6-5
d_gene: TRBD1
CDR3aa: CASKRQGASSTLHF
CDR3nt: TGTGCCAGCAAAAGACAGGGGGCTTCTTCAACCCTCCACTTT

j_gene: TRBJ1-2
abundance: .
v_gene: TRBV10-3
d_gene: .
CDR3aa: CAISDGPNYGYTF
CDR3nt: TGTGCCATCAGTGACGGACCTAACTATGGCTACACCTTC

j_gene: TRBJ1-2
abundance: .
v_gene: TRBV28
d_gene: TRBD1
CDR3aa: CASSFQVTGARGYTF
CDR3nt: TGTGCCAGCAGTTTCCAAGTAACAGGGGCGCGGGGCTACACCTTC

j_gene: TRBJ2-7
abundance: .
v_gene: TRBV19
d_gene: .
CDR3aa: CASSIDGAYEQYF
CDR3nt: TGTGCCAGTAGTATAGACGGAGCTTACGAGCAGTACTTC

j_gene: TRBJ2-3
abundance: .
v_gene: TRBV18
d_gene: .
CDR3aa: CASSPRGAVTSTDTQYF
CDR3nt: TGTGCCAGCTCACCAAGGGGGGCCGTCACTAGCACAGATACGCAGTATTTT

j_gene: TRBJ2-3
abundance: once
v_gene: TRBV5-1
d_gene: TRBD2
CDR3aa: CASSTSTSGGTDTQYF
CDR3nt: TGCGCCAGCAGCACCTCGACTAGCGGAGGCACAGATACGCAGTATTTT

j_gene: TRBJ1-2
abundance: .
v_gene: TRBV9
d_gene: .
CDR3aa: CASSVTGNLGYTF
CDR3nt: TGTGCCAGCAGCGTAACAGGAAATCTTGGCTACACCTTC

j_gene: TRBJ2-7
abundance: .
v_gene: TRBV2
d_gene: .
CDR3aa: CASSEGRTFSYEQYF
CDR3nt: TGTGCCAGCAGTGAGGGCAGGACATTCTCCTACGAGCAGTACTTC

j_gene: TRBJ2-3
abundance: .
v_gene: TRBV30
d_gene: TRBD2
CDR3aa: CAWSATSGRIGTQYF
CDR3nt: TGTGCCTGGAGTGCGACTAGCGGGAGAATAGGTACGCAGTATTTT